This T cell receptor (beta chain) is drawn from a study of OX40 agonist ivuxolimab in advanced cancers. Study as a whole: Every 2 weeks, ivuxolimab was infused into the patients intravenously at between 0.01 and 10 mg/kg.

This clone was picked up one time. CDR3 size: 14 residues. The germline gives CDR1 SGHKS, CDR2 YYEKEE (reference sequence). V was clipped by 0 bases and J by 4 bases, with 10 bases between them. Some clones are missing from TCRdb's copy, which holds only in-frame ones; the method was immunoSEQ multiplex PCR. Of under 80,000 clones in the sample, around 90% were seen once. V and J are TRBV5-5 and TRBJ1-2; D not resolved. The sample in question was CD4+ or CD8+ T cells sorted from blood, obtained in a trial of the OX40 agonist ivuxolimab. This sequence was found in an adult with an advanced solid tumor such as melanoma, head and neck, liver or kidney cancer. Here the CDR3 reads CASSLDWVVYGYTF. The CDR3 DNA follows: TGTGCCAGCAGCTTGGATTGGGTAGTCTATGGCTACACCTTC.